This TCR beta chain was sequenced in a study of T cells in Graves' hyperthyroidism and ophthalmopathy. Study outcomes and limitations: Among thyroid clonotypes expanded above 0.001, most also appeared in blood.

RNA transcripts yielded amplified TCR beta CDR3 regions. The HTBI primer set drove a first-round RT-PCR of the TCR CDR3. Each CDR3 protein gets one entry after TCRdb re-called the multiplex PCR reads with MiXCR. Of about 700,000 distinct CDR3 sequences listed, 13% to 15% are singletons. A word on this clonotype: The antigen is not known.

V lost 4 bases and J 9 bases, leaving 16 bases between the germline ends. This CDR3 has 14 amino acids. The receptor's source is a young woman with Graves' hyperthyroidism. The sequencing input was blood. The chain recombines TRBV12-3 or TRBV12-4 with TRBJ1-5; D possibly corresponds to TRBD1 (6 bases). CDR3 nucleotide sequence: TGTGCCAGCAGTTACAACAGGGCCTCGTCGCCCCAGCATTTT. Translation gives CASSYNRASSPQHF.